This record looks at one T cell receptor beta chain sequence and its context. Its matching antigen is unknown. The data derive from a study of blood T cells in healthy people across ages. Whole-study findings and limits: Getting older went along with TCR beta diversity per million T cells dropping roughly linearly. In these data, TCR beta diversity tracked strongly with naive T cell percentage.

V shed 3 bases and J shed 1 base, with 22 bases lying between them. CDR1 SGHRS and CDR2 YFSETQ come from the germline V gene. The CDR3 is 18 amino acids. The authors ran a second PCR of roughly 7 to 11 cycles using a sample-barcoded 5' primer and a J-beta primer mix. TCRdb re-derived calls from the 5' RACE reads in MiXCR, one entry per CDR3 protein. The sample lists about 1.6 million distinct CDR3 sequences, approximately 32% occurring once. Sequencing was done on a sample of blood. The chain recombines TRBV5-1 with TRBJ2-5; perhaps TRBD1 as D (6 bases). This sequence originates from a woman aged 25-40 years in good health. The CDR3 nucleotides are TGCGCCAGCAGCTGGACCCTGGGGGCAGGGGCTATCCAAGAGACCCAGTACTTC. Encoded protein: CASSWTLGAGAIQETQYF.